Presented here are 7 T cell receptor beta chains from one specimen sequenced in a study of PD-L1 blockade in urothelial cancer. The assay was immunoSEQ multiplex PCR, and TCRdb's table has in-frame clones only and misses some. The sample records about 84,000 clones, 85% to 95% being singletons. The sequences come from PBMCs, collected around atezolizumab (anti-PD-L1) treatment. All receptors come from a man between 60 and 70 years old with urothelial cancer.

The table lists this clone with a count of one. V is TRBV29-1 and J is TRBJ2-3, with 13 bases that match TRBD2. With V trimmed by 2 bases and J by 6 bases, 8 bases remained unmatched. This CDR3 is built from 16 residues. The germline V gene encodes CDR1 SQVTM and CDR2 ANQGSEA. The CDR3 DNA reads as TGCAGCGTTGAACCCTTGACTAGCGGGAGGTTGGATACGCAGTATTTT. Residues: CSVEPLTSGRLDTQYF.

This chain connects TRBV27 to TRBJ2-5, with D possibly matching TRBD2 (5 bases). Germline CDR1 is MNHEY and CDR2 is SMNVEV (reference sequence). Trimming took off 9 bases at V and 0 bases at J, with 14 bases between the two ends. The CDR3 covers 14 residues. The CDR3 DNA follows: TGTGCCAGGCCAACCGGGATCTACCAAGAGACCCAGTACTTC. Amino acids: CARPTGIYQETQYF.

The chain couples TRBV13 to TRBJ1-6; D unclear. The V end was cut by 1 base, the J end by 7 bases, with 11 bases between. This CDR3 has 15 amino acids. Looked up from germline, CDR1 is PRHDT and CDR2 is FYEKMQ (reference sequence). CDR3 nucleotide sequence: TGTGCCAGCAGCTTAGATCAAACTACGAATTCACCCCTCCACTTT. Translating gives CASSLDQTTNSPLHF.

The rearrangement uses TRBV7-2 and TRBJ1-3, with D perhaps TRBD1 (6 bases). This CDR3 region has 15 residues. CDR1 and CDR2 (germline): SGHTA, FQGNSA. Trimming removed 3 bases from V and 4 bases from J, with 13 bases in between. The CDR3 region is CASSFRGMGGNTIYF. The CDR3 DNA reads TGTGCCAGCAGCTTCAGGGGTATGGGAGGAAACACCATATATTTT. The full variable domain, completed using reference TRBV7-2 and TRBJ1-3, is GAGVSQSPSNKVTEKGKDVELRCDPISGHTALYWYRQSLGQGLEFLIYFQGNSAPDKSGLPSDRFSAERTGGSVSTLTIQRTQQEDSAVYLCASSFRGMGGNTIYFGEGSWLTVV.

V gene TRBV5-1 combines with J gene TRBJ1-4; 8 bases are a match to TRBD1. Germline V gene lookup returns CDR1 SGHRS and CDR2 YFSETQ. The J segment lost 4 bases and the V segment lost 2 bases, leaving 4 bases of the junction unmatched. CDR3 size: 15 residues. The chain's CDR3 is CASSFYRGSNEKLFF. The CDR3 DNA reads as TGCGCCAGCAGCTTCTACAGGGGGAGTAATGAAAAACTGTTTTTT. The whole variable domain, remainder taken from reference TRBV5-1 and TRBJ1-4, is KAGVTQTPRYLIKTRGQQVTLSCSPISGHRSVSWYQQTPGQGLQFLFEYFSETQRNKGNFPGRFSGRQFSNSRSEMNVSTLELGDSALYLCASSFYRGSNEKLFFGSGTQLSVL.

This sequence joins TRBV7-2 and TRBJ2-1; possible D gene TRBD2, 5 bases. V lost 5 bases and J lost 5, with 16 bases in between. The CDR3 is made up of 15 amino acids. Germline values: CDR1 SGHTA, CDR2 FQGNSA. In DNA, the CDR3 is TGTGCCAGCAGCCCTAGGAGGAGGAGGAACAATGAGCAGTTCTTC. Protein product: CASSPRRRRNNEQFF.

A few counts support this clone. The chain employs TRBV29-1 and TRBJ2-7; D remains ambiguous. Looked up from germline, CDR1 is SQVTM and CDR2 is ANQGSEA. The V end lost 6 bases, the J end lost 6 bases, and 18 bases lay between the germline ends. The CDR3 runs to 13 residues. The DNA of the CDR3 is TGCAGCGTGACTGCCACCTCCTCCGTCGAGCAGTACTTC. It yields the protein CSVTATSSVEQYF.